One and the same sample provided the 5 T cell receptor beta chains below, sequenced in a study of blood T cell repertoires in COVID-19. Assay used: immunoSEQ multiplex PCR; TCRdb lists only in-frame clones, some missing. The sample consists of about 270,000 clones, roughly nine tenths of them appearing once. The sample was PBMCs or T cells enriched from blood (not recorded which). These receptors were collected from a woman aged 55-70 years who had recovered from COVID-19.

This sequence joins TRBV15 and TRBJ2-3; 10 bases are shared with TRBD2. This CDR3 has 17 amino acids. Germline CDR1 LNHNV, CDR2 YYDKDF (reference sequence). The V segment lost 5 bases and the J segment 0 bases; nucleotides outside the gene matches: 8. DNA of the CDR3: TGTGCCACCAGCCCCCCGCCTAGCGGGGGTAGCACAGATACGCAGTATTTT. This translates into CATSPPPSGGSTDTQYF.

The V gene is TRBV3-1 (or the pseudogene TRBV3-2), the J gene TRBJ2-3, with 12 bases that match TRBD2. J gave up 4 bases and V 4 bases, and 9 bases lay outside the gene matches. Germline V lookup: CDR1 LGHDT, CDR2 YNNKEL (reference sequence). The CDR3 length is 17 residues. CDR3 amino acids: CASSPGLAGLRADTQYF. As DNA, the CDR3 is TGTGCCAGCAGCCCAGGACTAGCGGGACTAAGGGCAGATACGCAGTATTTT.

This chain joins TRBV10-3 and TRBJ2-5, with TRBD1 as a possible D gene (5 bases). CDR3 length: 14 amino acids. Trimming cost V 0 bases and J 5 bases, with 10 bases left between them. CDR1 and CDR2 from the germline V gene are ENHRY and SYGVKD. The CDR3 spells CAISESQGRETQYF. Written as DNA, the CDR3 is TGTGCCATCAGTGAGTCGCAGGGTCGGGAGACCCAGTACTTC.

This chain joins TRBV10-1 and TRBJ1-1; D gene unclear. Germline V CDR1 and CDR2: WNHNN, SYGVQD (reference sequence). Trimming took 11 bases from V and 1 from J, leaving 17 bases between them. This CDR3 has 14 amino acids. CDR3 sequence (DNA): TGCGCCCGTAATCTAGGTACGTCGAACACTGAAGCTTTCTTT. It codes for CARNLGTSNTEAFF.

This clone was counted at least ten times. This chain links TRBV7-6 with TRBJ2-7, with a tentative D call TRBD1 (6 bases). Germline V gene data show CDR1 as SGHVS and CDR2 as FNYEAQ. This CDR3 comprises 12 residues. V was trimmed by 6 bases and J by 6 bases, leaving 12 bases between them. CDR3: CASSPGDLEQYF. For the CDR3, the DNA is TGTGCCAGCAGTCCAGGGGATCTCGAGCAGTACTTC.